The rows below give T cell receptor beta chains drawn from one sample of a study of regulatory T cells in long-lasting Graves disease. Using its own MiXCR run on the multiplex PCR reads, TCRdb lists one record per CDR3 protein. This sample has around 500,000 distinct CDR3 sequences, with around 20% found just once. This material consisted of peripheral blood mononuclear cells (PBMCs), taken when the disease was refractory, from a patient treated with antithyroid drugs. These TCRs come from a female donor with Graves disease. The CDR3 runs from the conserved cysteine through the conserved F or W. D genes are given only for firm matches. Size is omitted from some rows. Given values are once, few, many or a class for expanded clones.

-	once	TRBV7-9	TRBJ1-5	CASSPPGGDNQPQHF	TGTGCCAGCAGCCCTCCCGGGGGAGACAATCAGCCCCAGCATTTT
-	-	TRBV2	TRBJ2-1	CASSWTTNEQFF	TGTGCCAGCAGTTGGACTACCAATGAGCAGTTCTTC
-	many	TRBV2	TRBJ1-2	CASIRPSTYGYTF	TGTGCCAGCATAAGGCCAAGTACTTATGGCTACACCTTC
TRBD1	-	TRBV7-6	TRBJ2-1	CASSLRITGQGYNEQFF	TGTGCCAGCAGCTTAAGAATTACTGGACAGGGGTACAATGAGCAGTTCTTC
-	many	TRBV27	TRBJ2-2	CASSLGPRAGELFF	TGTGCCAGCAGTTTAGGCCCGCGCGCCGGGGAGCTGTTTTTT
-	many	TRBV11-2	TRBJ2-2	CASSLGYTGELFF	TGTGCCAGCAGCTTAGGGTACACCGGGGAGCTGTTTTTT
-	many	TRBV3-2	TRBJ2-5	CASSQDGWDTNHQETQYF	TGTGCCAGCAGCCAAGATGGCTGGGACACGAACCACCAAGAGACCCAGTACTTC
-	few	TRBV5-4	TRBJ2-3	CASSPLWTLTDTQYF	TGTGCCAGCAGCCCCCTTTGGACTCTCACAGATACGCAGTATTTT
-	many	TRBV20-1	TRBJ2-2	CSASGQTNTGELFF	TGCAGTGCTAGTGGGCAGACCAACACCGGGGAGCTGTTTTTT
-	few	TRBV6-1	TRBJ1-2	CASRGVAPNYGYTF	TGTGCCAGCAGGGGAGTAGCTCCCAACTATGGCTACACCTTC
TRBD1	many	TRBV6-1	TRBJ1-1	CASSPSGTGGPNTEAFF	TGTGCCAGCAGTCCGTCCGGGACAGGGGGTCCTAACACTGAAGCTTTCTTT